The clone carrying this T cell receptor beta chain was found a few times. Its antigen is not known. This sample is part of a study of post-analysis software for immune sequencing data. Study information: Patients had relapsing-remitting, secondary progressive or progressive-relapsing multiple sclerosis; some lacked subtype. Study results and caveats: Controls' normalized Chao1 diversity significantly exceeded that of multiple sclerosis patients. The study found TRBV5-6, TRBV5-1 and TRBV20-1 among 5 or 6 TRBV segments more frequent in patients than controls. Analysis by F measure revealed that same-batch samples clustered strongly together.

After removal of 0 bases from V and 0 bases from J, the junction contained 4 bases not matched to a gene. Germline-derived CDR1 and CDR2 are SGHTA and FQGNSA. The CDR3 has 17 amino acids. Unique-molecular-identifier-tagged TCR beta cDNA libraries were used. Each sample of roughly 0.95 to 10 million input T cells yielded roughly 0.5 million cDNA molecules, so each molecule approximated one T cell. From the PCR reads, TCRdb called clonotypes with MiXCR, one entry per CDR3 protein. The sample includes 500,000 to 600,000 distinct CDR3 sequences, 44% of them seen just once. The receptor was derived from a girl between 5 and 17 years old with multiple sclerosis. The J gene is TRBJ2-1, the V gene TRBV7-2, with 8 bases fitting TRBD2. Sequenced: blood. CDR3 amino acids: CASSLARGRFSYNEQFF. DNA for the CDR3: TGTGCCAGCAGCTTAGCTCGCGGGAGGTTCTCCTACAATGAGCAGTTCTTC.